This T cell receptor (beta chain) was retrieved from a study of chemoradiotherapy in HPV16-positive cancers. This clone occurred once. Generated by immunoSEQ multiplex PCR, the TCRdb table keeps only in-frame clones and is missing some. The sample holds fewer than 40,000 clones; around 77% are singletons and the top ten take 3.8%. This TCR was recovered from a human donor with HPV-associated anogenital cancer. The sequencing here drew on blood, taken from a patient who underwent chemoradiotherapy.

The CDR3 nucleotides read TGTGCCAGCAGTTACGTGGGGGATCAGCCCCAGCATTTT. Protein product: CASSYVGDQPQHF. The J gene is TRBJ1-5, the V gene TRBV6-6, with D tentatively TRBD1 (5 bases). CDR3 length: 13 residues. V was shortened by 2 bases and J by 5 bases, with 7 bases between the two germline ends. Germline CDR1 reads MNHNY; CDR2 reads SVGAGI (reference sequence).